Listed below are T cell receptor beta chains from one sample, sequenced in a study of human T cells and chemical hapten exposure. TCRdb reprocessed the RACE reads with MiXCR, giving one entry per CDR3 protein. The data show 240,000 or so distinct CDR3 sequences, 7.5% to 10% seen once. The sample in question was whole blood, obtained in connection with sensitization to the hapten diphenylcyclopropenone (DPC). The receptors shown here come from a woman in her forties with alopecia areata. Some clones in this sample may be carry-over from other donors' samples. Both conserved end residues are part of each CDR3. Each record gives: V gene, clone size, D gene, J gene, CDR3 DNA, CDR3 protein. D genes are given only for firm matches. Expanded clones are given a class, and other clones once, few, many or no size at all.

V: TRBV10-2; size: many; D: TRBD1; J: TRBJ1-5; DNA: TGCGCCAGCAGTACCACAGGGGGGACCCAGCATTTT; CDR3: CASSTTGGTQHF
V: TRBV20-1; size: NA; D: TRBD2; J: TRBJ2-1; DNA: TGCAGTGCTAGTGGGGGACTAATAAATGAGCAGTTCTTC; CDR3: CSASGGLINEQFF
V: TRBV6-2/TRBV6-3; size: few; D: NA; J: TRBJ2-3; DNA: TGTGCCAGCAGGGACGGCCGGGCCTCCACAGATACGCAGTATTTT; CDR3: CASRDGRASTDTQYF
V: TRBV28; size: few; D: NA; J: TRBJ1-2; DNA: TGTGCCAGCAGTTTGGTTTCAGGGTTGAATGGCTACACCTTC; CDR3: CASSLVSGLNGYTF
V: TRBV12-3/TRBV12-4; size: NA; D: NA; J: TRBJ2-2; DNA: TGTGCCAGCAGTTTTGTCCTATTAGGCGGGGAGCTGTTTTTT; CDR3: CASSFVLLGGELFF
V: TRBV3-1; size: few; D: NA; J: TRBJ2-7; DNA: TGTGCCAGCAGCCAAGCAGGGACACCAGACTACGAGCAGTACTTC; CDR3: CASSQAGTPDYEQYF
V: TRBV6-5; size: NA; D: NA; J: TRBJ1-2; DNA: TGTGCCAGCAGTTACGCCCAGACTCGGAGAAATGGCTACACCTTC; CDR3: CASSYAQTRRNGYTF
V: TRBV4-3; size: NA; D: NA; J: TRBJ1-1; DNA: TGCGCCAGCAGCCAAGATAGATCTCCATCGAACACTGAAGCTTTCTTT; CDR3: CASSQDRSPSNTEAFF
V: TRBV3-1; size: NA; D: NA; J: TRBJ2-7; DNA: TGTGCCAGCAGCGCTACGCGACACGGCGAGCAGTACTTC; CDR3: CASSATRHGEQYF
V: TRBV5-1; size: few; D: NA; J: TRBJ1-2; DNA: TGCGCCAGCTTTGAACAGGCGGGCTATGGCTACACCTTC; CDR3: CASFEQAGYGYTF
V: TRBV11-2; size: NA; D: NA; J: TRBJ2-1; DNA: TGTGCCAGCAGCTTATTCCGGAATCACCTAGGCTACAATGAGCAGTTCTTC; CDR3: CASSLFRNHLGYNEQFF
V: TRBV11-2; size: NA; D: TRBD2; J: TRBJ2-3; DNA: TGTGCCACCCGGATTAGCGGGGACACAGATACGCAGTATTTT; CDR3: CATRISGDTDTQYF
V: TRBV20-1; size: few; D: TRBD1; J: TRBJ2-1; DNA: TGCAGTGCTTCCTCCGGGACAGGGGACTACAATGAGCAGTTCTTC; CDR3: CSASSGTGDYNEQFF
V: TRBV5-1; size: NA; D: TRBD2; J: TRBJ2-1; DNA: TGCGCCAGCAGCCCCGAACTCCTAACTAGCGGGGCGTTCTGGGAGCAGTTCTTC; CDR3: CASSPELLTSGAFWEQFF
V: TRBV2; size: NA; D: TRBD1; J: TRBJ2-2; DNA: TGTGCCGGAAAGGGACAGGAGACGAACACCGGGGAGCTGTTTTTT; CDR3: CAGKGQETNTGELFF
V: TRBV5-1; size: many; D: TRBD1; J: TRBJ2-5; DNA: TGCGCCAGCAGCTTGAACAGGGGTGAGACCCAGTACTTC; CDR3: CASSLNRGETQYF
V: TRBV2; size: many; D: NA; J: TRBJ1-6; DNA: TGTGCCAGCAGTCAGGAACCGAATTCACCCCTCCACTTT; CDR3: CASSQEPNSPLHF
V: TRBV6-2/TRBV6-3; size: NA; D: NA; J: TRBJ2-7; DNA: TGTGCCAGTATCGGGACGTTCCTCTCCTACGAGCAGTACTTC; CDR3: CASIGTFLSYEQYF
V: TRBV6-5; size: NA; D: TRBD1; J: TRBJ2-3; DNA: TGTGCCAGCAGTTTCCTCCGAGCAGGGGGCGCGGATACGCAGTATTTT; CDR3: CASSFLRAGGADTQYF
V: TRBV9; size: many; D: NA; J: TRBJ1-2; DNA: TGTGCCAGCAGCACCCAGACAGTTACTAACTATGGCTACACCTTC; CDR3: CASSTQTVTNYGYTF
V: TRBV6-1; size: few; D: NA; J: TRBJ2-7; DNA: TGTGCCAGCATCAAGAGGCAGGGGACCTACGAGCAGTACTTC; CDR3: CASIKRQGTYEQYF
V: TRBV20-1; size: few; D: NA; J: TRBJ1-1; DNA: TGCAGTGCGAACAAGAACACTGAAGCTTTCTTT; CDR3: CSANKNTEAFF
V: TRBV7-7; size: few; D: NA; J: TRBJ2-7; DNA: TGTGCTAGCAGCCGCGAGCGAGAAAGCTACGAGCAGTACTTC; CDR3: CASSRERESYEQYF
V: TRBV6-5; size: few; D: NA; J: TRBJ1-1; DNA: TGTGCCAGCAGTTTCTTCCGGGAGGGGACTGAAGCTTTCTTT; CDR3: CASSFFREGTEAFF
V: TRBV11-2; size: NA; D: TRBD1; J: TRBJ1-2; DNA: TGTGCCAGCAGCTCCCCTAAACAGGGGGTCTATGGCTACACCTTC; CDR3: CASSSPKQGVYGYTF